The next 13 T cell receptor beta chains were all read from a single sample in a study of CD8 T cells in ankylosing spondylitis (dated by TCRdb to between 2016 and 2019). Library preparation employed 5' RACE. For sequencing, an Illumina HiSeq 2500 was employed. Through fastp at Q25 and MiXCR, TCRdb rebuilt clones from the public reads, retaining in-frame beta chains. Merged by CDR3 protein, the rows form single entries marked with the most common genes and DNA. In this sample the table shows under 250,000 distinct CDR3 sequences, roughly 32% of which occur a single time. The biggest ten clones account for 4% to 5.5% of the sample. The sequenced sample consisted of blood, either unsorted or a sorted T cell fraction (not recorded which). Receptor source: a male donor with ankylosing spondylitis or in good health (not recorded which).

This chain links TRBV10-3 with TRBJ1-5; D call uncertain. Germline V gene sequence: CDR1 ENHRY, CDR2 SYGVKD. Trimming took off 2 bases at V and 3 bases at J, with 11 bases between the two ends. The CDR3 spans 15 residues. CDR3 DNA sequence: TGTGCCATCAGTGAGACTAATGCGCCCAATCAGCCCCAGCATTTT. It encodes CAISETNAPNQPQHF.

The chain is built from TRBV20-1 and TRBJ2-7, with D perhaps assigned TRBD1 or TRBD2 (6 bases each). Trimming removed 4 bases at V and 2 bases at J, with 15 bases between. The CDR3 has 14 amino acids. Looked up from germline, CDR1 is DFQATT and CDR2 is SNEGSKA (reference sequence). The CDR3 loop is CSANLGGIPYEQYF. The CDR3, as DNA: TGCAGTGCTAACCTAGGGGGGATCCCCTACGAGCAGTACTTC.

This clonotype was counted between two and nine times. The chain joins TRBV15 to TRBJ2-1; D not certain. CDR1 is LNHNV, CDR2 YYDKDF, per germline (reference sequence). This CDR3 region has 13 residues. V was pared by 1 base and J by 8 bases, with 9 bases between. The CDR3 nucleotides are TGTGCCACCAGCAGAGTTGATAGCTATGAGCAGTTCTTC. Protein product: CATSRVDSYEQFF.

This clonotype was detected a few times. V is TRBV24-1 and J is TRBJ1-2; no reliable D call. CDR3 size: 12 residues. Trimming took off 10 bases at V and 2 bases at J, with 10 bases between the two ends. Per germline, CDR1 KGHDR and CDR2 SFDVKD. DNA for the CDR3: TGTGCCACAGCTGACACGAACTATGGCTACACCTTC. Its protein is CATADTNYGYTF.

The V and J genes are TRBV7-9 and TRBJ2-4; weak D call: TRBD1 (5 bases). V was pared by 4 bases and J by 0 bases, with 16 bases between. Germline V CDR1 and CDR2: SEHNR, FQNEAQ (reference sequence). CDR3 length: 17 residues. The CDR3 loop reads CASSSGTGRLAKNIQYF. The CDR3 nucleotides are TGTGCCAGCAGCTCAGGAACAGGCCGCCTAGCCAAAAACATTCAGTACTTC.

The CDR3 DNA sequence: TGTGCCAGCAGTTTAGACAGAATAAACACCGGGGAGCTGTTTTTT. This codes for CASSLDRINTGELFF. The V gene is TRBV27, the J gene TRBJ2-2; D possibly corresponds to TRBD1 (5 bases). The germline V gene has CDR1 MNHEY and CDR2 SMNVEV (reference sequence). CDR3 size: 15 residues. V was trimmed by 2 bases and J by 2 bases, leaving 9 bases between them.

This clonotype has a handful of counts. Here the CDR3 reads CASSRTGGGANYGYTF. The CDR3 coding sequence is TGTGCCAGCAGCCGAACCGGGGGGGGAGCTAACTATGGCTACACCTTC. This sequence joins TRBV6-1 and TRBJ1-2; tentative D call: TRBD1 (5 bases). Trimming left V 6 bases short and J 0 bases short, with 17 bases between. This CDR3 spans 16 amino acids. Germline values: CDR1 MNHNS, CDR2 SASEGT.

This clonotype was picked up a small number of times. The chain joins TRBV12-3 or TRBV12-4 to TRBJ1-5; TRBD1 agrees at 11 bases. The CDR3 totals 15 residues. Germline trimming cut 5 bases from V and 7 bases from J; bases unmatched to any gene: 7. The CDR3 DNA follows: TGTGCCAGCAGTCGGACAGGGGGCAACAAGCAGCCCCAGCATTTT. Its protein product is CASSRTGGNKQPQHF.

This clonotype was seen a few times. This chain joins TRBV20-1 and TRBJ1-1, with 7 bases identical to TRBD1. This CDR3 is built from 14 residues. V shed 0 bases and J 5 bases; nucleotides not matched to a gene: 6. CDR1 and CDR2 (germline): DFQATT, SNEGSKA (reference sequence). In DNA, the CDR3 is TGCAGTGCTAGAGACCCAGGGGGAGGGACTGAAGCTTTCTTT. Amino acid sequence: CSARDPGGGTEAFF.

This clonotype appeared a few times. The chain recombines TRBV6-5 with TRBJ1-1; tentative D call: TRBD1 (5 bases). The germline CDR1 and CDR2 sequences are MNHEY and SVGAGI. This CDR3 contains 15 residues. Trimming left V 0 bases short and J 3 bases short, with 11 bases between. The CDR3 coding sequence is TGTGCCAGCAGTTACTCGCCAGGGAGGGACACTGAAGCTTTCTTT. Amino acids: CASSYSPGRDTEAFF.

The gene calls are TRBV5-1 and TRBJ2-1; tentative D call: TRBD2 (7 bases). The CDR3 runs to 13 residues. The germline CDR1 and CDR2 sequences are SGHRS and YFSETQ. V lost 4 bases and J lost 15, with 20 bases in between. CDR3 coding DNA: TGCGCCAGCAGCCCATCCGGGGGGCGCAATCCGTTCTTC. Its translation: CASSPSGGRNPFF.

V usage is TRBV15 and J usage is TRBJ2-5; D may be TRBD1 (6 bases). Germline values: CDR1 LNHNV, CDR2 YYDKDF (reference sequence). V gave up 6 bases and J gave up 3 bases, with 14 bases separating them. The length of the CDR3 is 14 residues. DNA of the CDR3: TGTGCCACCAGGCCTCTGGACAGCGAAGAGACCCAGTACTTC. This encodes CATRPLDSEETQYF.

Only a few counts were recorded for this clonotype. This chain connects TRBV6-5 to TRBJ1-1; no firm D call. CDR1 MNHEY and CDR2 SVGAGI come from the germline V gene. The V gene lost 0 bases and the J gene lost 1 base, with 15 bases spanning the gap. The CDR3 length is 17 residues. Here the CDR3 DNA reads TGTGCCAGCAGTTACTCGGCCCTAACAGAGGAGAACACTGAAGCTTTCTTT. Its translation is CASSYSALTEENTEAFF.